This TCR beta chain originates from a study of blood T cell repertoires in COVID-19. Across the whole study: There were acute and convalescent COVID-19 samples, and they came from the United States, Italy and Spain.

CDR3 size: 13 residues. The germline V gene encodes CDR1 LNHDA and CDR2 SQIVND (reference sequence). J was trimmed by 12 bases and V by 6 bases; bases with no gene match: 9. The authors' processing: Amplification of reference gene primers provided the estimated nucleated cell counts. Produced via immunoSEQ multiplex PCR; TCRdb's table is partial and in-frame only. The D gene and trimming were derived from the DNA, and the V and J assignments and clone size from that table. The table shows about 250,000 clones, with about 85% occurring only once. The sample taken for sequencing was peripheral blood. The J gene is TRBJ2-1, the V gene TRBV19, with 9 bases aligning to TRBD1. This clonotype originated in a woman of 80 years or more with acute or convalescent COVID-19. The DNA of the CDR3 is TGTGCCAGTAGACCGGGACAGGGAATCGGGCAGTTCTTC. Translating gives CASRPGQGIGQFF.